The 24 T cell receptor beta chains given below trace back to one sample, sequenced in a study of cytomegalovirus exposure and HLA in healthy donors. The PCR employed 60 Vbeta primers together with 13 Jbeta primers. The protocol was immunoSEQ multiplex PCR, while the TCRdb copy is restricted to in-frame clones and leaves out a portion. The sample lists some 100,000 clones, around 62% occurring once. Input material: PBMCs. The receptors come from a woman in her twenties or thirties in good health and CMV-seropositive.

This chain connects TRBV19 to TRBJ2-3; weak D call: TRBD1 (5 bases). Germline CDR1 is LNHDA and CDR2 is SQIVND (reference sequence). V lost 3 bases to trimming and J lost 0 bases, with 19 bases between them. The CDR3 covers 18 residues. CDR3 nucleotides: TGTGCCAGTAGTATGACTTCCAGGGCCCTCACTAGCACAGATACGCAGTATTTT. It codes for CASSMTSRALTSTDTQYF.

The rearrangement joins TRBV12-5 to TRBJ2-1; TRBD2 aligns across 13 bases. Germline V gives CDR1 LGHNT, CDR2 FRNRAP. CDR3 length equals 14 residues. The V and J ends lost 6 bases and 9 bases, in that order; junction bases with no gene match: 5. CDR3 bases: TGTGCTAGTGGCCCACTAGCGGGGGGGCCTGAGCAGTTCTTC. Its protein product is CASGPLAGGPEQFF.

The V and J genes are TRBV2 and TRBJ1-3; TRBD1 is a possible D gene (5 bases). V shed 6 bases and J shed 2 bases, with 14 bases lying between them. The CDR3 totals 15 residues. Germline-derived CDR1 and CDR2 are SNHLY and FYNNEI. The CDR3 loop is CASSPNRSPGNTIYF. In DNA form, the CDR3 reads TGTGCCAGCAGCCCTAACAGGTCCCCTGGAAACACCATATATTTT.

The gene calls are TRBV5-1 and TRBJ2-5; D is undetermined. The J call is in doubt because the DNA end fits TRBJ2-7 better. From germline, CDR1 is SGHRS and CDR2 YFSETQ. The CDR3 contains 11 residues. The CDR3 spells CASSFELEQYF. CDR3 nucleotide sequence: TGCGCCAGCAGCTTCGAACTCGAGCAGTACTTC.

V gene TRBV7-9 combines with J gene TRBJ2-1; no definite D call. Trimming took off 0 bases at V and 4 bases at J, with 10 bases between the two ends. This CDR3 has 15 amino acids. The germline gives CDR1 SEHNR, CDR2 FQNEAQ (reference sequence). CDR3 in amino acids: CASSLAGQAYNEQFF. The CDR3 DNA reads TGTGCCAGCAGCTTAGCTGGGCAGGCTTACAATGAGCAGTTCTTC.

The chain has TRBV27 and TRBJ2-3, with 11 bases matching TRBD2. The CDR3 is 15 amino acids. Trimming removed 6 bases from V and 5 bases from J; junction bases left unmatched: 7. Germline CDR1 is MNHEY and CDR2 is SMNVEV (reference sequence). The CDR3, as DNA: TGTGCCAGCAGCCCGGGACTAGCGGCTCAAGATACGCAGTATTTT. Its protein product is CASSPGLAAQDTQYF.

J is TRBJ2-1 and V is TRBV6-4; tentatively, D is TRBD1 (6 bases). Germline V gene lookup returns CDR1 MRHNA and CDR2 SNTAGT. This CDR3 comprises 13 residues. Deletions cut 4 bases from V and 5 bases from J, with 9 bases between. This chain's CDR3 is CASSVQGHNEQFF. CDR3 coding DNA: TGTGCCAGCAGTGTACAGGGACACAATGAGCAGTTCTTC.

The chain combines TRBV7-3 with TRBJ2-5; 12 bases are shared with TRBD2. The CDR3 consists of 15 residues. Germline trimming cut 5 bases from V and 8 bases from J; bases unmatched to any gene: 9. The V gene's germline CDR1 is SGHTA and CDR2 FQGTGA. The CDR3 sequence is CASSLGLAGRGTQYF. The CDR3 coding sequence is TGTGCCAGCAGCCTAGGACTAGCGGGGAGGGGAACCCAGTACTTC.

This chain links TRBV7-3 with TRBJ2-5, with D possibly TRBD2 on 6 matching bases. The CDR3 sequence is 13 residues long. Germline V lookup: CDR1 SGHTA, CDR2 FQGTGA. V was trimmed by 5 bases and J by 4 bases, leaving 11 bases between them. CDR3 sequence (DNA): TGTGCCAGCAGCAATAGCGGATTAGAGACCCAGTACTTC. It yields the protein CASSNSGLETQYF.

Here the CDR3 DNA reads TGTGCCAGCAGCTTACAGGGGACTAGCTCCTACAATGAGCAGTTCTTC. Protein sequence: CASSLQGTSSYNEQFF. The chain links TRBV11-2 to TRBJ2-1; TRBD2 matches 8 bases. Germline V gene data show CDR1 as SGHAT and CDR2 as FQNNGV. The CDR3 is 16 amino acids. Losses at the gene ends were 2 bases for V and 0 bases for J; bases not matched to a gene: 3.

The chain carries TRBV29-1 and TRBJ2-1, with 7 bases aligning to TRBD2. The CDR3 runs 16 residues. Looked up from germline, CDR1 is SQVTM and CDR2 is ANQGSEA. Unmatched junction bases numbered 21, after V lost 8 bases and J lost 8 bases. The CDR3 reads CSTNGGWRGNGDEQFF. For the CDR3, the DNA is TGCAGCACAAACGGGGGGTGGCGGGGGAACGGTGATGAGCAGTTCTTC.

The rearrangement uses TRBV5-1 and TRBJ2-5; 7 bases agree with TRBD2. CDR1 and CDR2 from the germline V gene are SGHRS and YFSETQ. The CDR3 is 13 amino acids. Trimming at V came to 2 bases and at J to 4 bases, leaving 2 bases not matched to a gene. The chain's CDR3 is CASSFGGGETQYF. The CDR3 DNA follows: TGCGCCAGCAGCTTTGGGGGGGGAGAGACCCAGTACTTC.

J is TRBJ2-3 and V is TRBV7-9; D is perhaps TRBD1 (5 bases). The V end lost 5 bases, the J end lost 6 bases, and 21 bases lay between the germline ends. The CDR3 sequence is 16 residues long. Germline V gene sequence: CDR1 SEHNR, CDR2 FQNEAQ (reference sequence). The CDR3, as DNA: TGTGCCAGCAGCATACCCAAACAGTGGGGCGAGGATACGCAGTATTTT. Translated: CASSIPKQWGEDTQYF.

CDR3 protein: CATRQEVGGELFF. The CDR3, as DNA: TGTGCCACCCGCCAGGAGGTTGGCGGGGAGCTGTTTTTT. The rearrangement joins TRBV2 to TRBJ2-2; TRBD2 is a possible D gene (5 bases). The germline CDR1 and CDR2 sequences are SNHLY and FYNNEI. Trimming shortened V by 10 bases and J by 7 bases, and 16 bases separated the two germline ends. CDR3 length: 13 residues. The full variable domain, with the rest looked up from reference TRBV2 and TRBJ2-2, is EPEVTQTPSHQVTQMGQEVILRCVPISNHLYFYWYRQILGQKVEFLVSFYNNEISEKSEIFDDQFSVERPDGSNFTLKIRSTKLEDSAMYFCATRQEVGGELFFGEGSRLTVL.

The CDR3 bases are TGTGCCAGCAGCTTAGAGGTGGCAGGTACTGAAGCTTTCTTT. It specifies CASSLEVAGTEAFF. This chain uses TRBV11-2 with TRBJ1-1; no definite D call. The V end lost 0 bases, the J end lost 5 bases, and 10 bases lay between the germline ends. Germline loops: CDR1 SGHAT, CDR2 FQNNGV. The CDR3 is made up of 14 amino acids.

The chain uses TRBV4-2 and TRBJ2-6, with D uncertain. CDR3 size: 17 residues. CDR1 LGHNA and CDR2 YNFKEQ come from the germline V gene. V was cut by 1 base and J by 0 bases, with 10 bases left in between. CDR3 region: CASSQGGLISGANVLTF. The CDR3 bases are TGTGCCAGCAGCCAAGGTGGGCTGATCTCTGGGGCCAACGTCCTGACTTTC.

The CDR3 sequence: CASSLRVGTGLNTEAFF. The DNA for the CDR3 is TGTGCCAGCAGCTTAAGGGTTGGGACAGGGTTGAACACTGAAGCTTTCTTT. The rearrangement uses TRBV7-6 and TRBJ1-1, with 9 bases matching TRBD1. V shed 2 bases, J shed 0 bases, and the junction held 7 bases outside the gene matches. The CDR3 totals 17 residues. Germline assignment: CDR1 SGHVS and CDR2 FNYEAQ.

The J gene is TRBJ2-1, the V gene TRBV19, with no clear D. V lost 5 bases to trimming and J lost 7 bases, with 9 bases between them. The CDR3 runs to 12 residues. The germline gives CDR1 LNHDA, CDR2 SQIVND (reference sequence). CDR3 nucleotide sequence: TGTGCCAGTAGTCTCGCGAGGAATGAGCAGTTCTTC. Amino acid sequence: CASSLARNEQFF.

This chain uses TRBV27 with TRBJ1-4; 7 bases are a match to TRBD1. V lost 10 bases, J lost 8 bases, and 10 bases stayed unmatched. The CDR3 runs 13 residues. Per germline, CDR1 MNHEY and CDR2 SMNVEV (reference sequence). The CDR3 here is CATRFRQGEKLFF. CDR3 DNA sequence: TGTGCCACCCGATTCAGACAGGGAGAAAAACTGTTTTTT. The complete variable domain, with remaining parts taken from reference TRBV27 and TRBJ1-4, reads EAQVTQNPRYLITVTGKKLTVTCSQNMNHEYMSWYRQDPGLGLRQIYYSMNVEVTDKGDVPEGYKVSRKEKRNFPLILESPSPNQTSLYFCATRFRQGEKLFFGSGTQLSVL.

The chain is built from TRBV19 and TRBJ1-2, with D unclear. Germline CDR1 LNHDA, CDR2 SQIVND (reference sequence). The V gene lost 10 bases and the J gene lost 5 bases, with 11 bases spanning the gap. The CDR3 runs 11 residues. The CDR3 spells CATTFNYGYTF. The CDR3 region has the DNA TGTGCCACTACCTTTAATTATGGCTACACCTTC.

The CDR3 region has the DNA TGTGCCAGCAGTGAGAGGGATTCCGGGGAGCTGTTTTTT. This codes for CASSERDSGELFF. The gene calls are TRBV2 and TRBJ2-2, with D maybe TRBD2 (5 bases). V lost 3 bases and J 6 bases, leaving 8 bases between the germline ends. CDR1 SNHLY and CDR2 FYNNEI come from the germline V gene. The CDR3 loop spans 13 amino acids.

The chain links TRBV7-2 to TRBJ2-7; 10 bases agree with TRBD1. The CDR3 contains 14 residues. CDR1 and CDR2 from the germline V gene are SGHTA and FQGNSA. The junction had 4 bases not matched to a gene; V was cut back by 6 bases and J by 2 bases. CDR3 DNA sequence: TGTGCCAGCAGTAATGGACAGGGGGCCTACGAGCAGTACTTC. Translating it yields CASSNGQGAYEQYF. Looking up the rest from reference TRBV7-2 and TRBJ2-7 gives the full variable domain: GAGVSQSPSNKVTEKGKDVELRCDPISGHTALYWYRQSLGQGLEFLIYFQGNSAPDKSGLPSDRFSAERTGGSVSTLTIQRTQQEDSAVYLCASSNGQGAYEQYFGPGTRLTVT.

For the CDR3, the DNA is TGCGCCAGCAGCTCTGGACTAGCGACGGCAGATACGCAGTATTTT. Its translation is CASSSGLATADTQYF. This rearrangement joins TRBV5-1 to TRBJ2-3; 9 nucleotides agree with TRBD2. The J segment lost 4 bases and the V segment lost 3 bases, leaving 6 bases of the junction unmatched. The germline V gene has CDR1 SGHRS and CDR2 YFSETQ. CDR3 length: 15 amino acids.

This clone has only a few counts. CDR3 sequence: CASGQTGNQPQHF. The CDR3 DNA is TGTGCCAGCGGGCAAACGGGCAATCAGCCCCAGCATTTT. The chain combines TRBV11-2 with TRBJ1-5; D is uncertain. Germline assignment: CDR1 SGHAT and CDR2 FQNNGV. Between the trimmed V and J ends, which lost 8 bases and 2 bases, there was a span of 10 bases. The CDR3 is 13 amino acids.